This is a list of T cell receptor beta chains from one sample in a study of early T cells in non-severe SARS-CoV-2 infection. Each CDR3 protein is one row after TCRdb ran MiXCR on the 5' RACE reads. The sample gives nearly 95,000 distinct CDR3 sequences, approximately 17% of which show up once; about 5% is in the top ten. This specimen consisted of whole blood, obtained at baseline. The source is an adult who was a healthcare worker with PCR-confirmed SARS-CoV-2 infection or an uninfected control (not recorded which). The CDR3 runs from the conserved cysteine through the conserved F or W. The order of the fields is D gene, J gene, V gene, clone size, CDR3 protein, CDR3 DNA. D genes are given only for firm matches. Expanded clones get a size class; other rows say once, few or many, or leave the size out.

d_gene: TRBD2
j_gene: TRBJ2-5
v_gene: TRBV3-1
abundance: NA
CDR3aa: CASSQGSGTSQYF
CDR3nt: TGTGCCAGCAGCCAAGGCAGCGGGACTTCCCAGTACTTC

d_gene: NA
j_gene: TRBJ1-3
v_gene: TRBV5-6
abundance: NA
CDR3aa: CASSFGDWTGNTIYF
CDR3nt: TGTGCCAGCAGCTTCGGGGATTGGACTGGAAACACCATATATTTT

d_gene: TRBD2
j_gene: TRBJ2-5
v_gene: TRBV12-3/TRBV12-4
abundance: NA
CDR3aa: CASSPGLATRRQETQYF
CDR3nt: TGTGCCAGCAGCCCGGGACTAGCGACGCGTAGGCAAGAGACCCAGTACTTC

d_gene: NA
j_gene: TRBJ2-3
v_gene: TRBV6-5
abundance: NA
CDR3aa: CASSSRPYPTDTQYF
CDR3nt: TGTGCCAGCAGTTCAAGACCCTACCCCACAGATACGCAGTATTTT

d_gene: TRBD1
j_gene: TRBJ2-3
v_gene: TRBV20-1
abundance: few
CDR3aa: CSALDRAGSDTQYF
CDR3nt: TGCAGTGCGCTGGACAGGGCGGGTTCAGATACGCAGTATTTT

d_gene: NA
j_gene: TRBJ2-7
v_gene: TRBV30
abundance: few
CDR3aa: CAWSRLGRGYEQYF
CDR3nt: TGTGCCTGGAGTCGCCTGGGCAGGGGATACGAGCAGTACTTC

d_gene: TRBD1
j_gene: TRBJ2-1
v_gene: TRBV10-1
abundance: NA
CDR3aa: CASSDAGQGGRNEQFF
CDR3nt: TGCGCCAGCAGTGACGCGGGACAGGGGGGCCGAAATGAGCAGTTCTTC

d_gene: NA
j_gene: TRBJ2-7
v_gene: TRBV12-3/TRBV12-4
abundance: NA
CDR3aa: CASSLTSRSSPFYEQYF
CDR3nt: TGTGCCAGCAGTCTTACTAGCCGGTCCTCCCCCTTTTACGAGCAGTACTTC

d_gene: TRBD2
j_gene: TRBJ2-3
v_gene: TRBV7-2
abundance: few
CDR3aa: CASSPPRRLAGSTDTQYF
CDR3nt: TGTGCCAGCAGCCCGCCAAGAAGACTAGCGGGAAGCACAGATACGCAGTATTTT

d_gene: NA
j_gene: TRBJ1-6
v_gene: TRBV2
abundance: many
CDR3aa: CASRQSRNSPLHF
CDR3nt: TGTGCCAGCAGACAGTCTCGGAATTCACCCCTCCACTTT

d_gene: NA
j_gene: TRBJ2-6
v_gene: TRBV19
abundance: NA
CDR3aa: CASSIGYTGANVLTF
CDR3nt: TGTGCCAGTAGTATAGGGTATACTGGGGCCAACGTCCTGACTTTC

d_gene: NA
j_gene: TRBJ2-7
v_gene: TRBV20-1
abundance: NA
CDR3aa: CSTRSGHEQYF
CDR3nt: TGCAGTACCCGATCAGGGCACGAGCAGTACTTC

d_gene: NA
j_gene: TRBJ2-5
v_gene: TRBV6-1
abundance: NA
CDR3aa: CATGDDGETQYF
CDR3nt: TGTGCCACCGGGGACGACGGAGAGACCCAGTACTTC

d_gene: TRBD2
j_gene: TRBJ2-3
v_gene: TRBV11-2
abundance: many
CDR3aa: CASSPRGLAGTADTQYF
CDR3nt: TGTGCCAGCAGCCCCCGTGGACTAGCGGGAACCGCAGATACGCAGTATTTT